This TCR beta chain was sequenced for a study of sequential checkpoint blockade in melanoma. As for treatment: randomized to nivolumab then ipilimumab (arm A) or the reverse (arm B). V was trimmed by 4 bases and J by 0 bases, leaving 9 bases between them. This CDR3 has 14 residues. Germline CDR1 WSHSY, CDR2 SAAADI. Sequencing used immunoSEQ multiplex PCR; TCRdb keeps in-frame clones, though not all of them. This sample has tens of thousands of clones, with around four fifths found just once. This material consisted of CD8+ T cells sorted from blood (inferred from file names), taken from a patient given nivolumab and ipilimumab in sequence. The sequence derives from a human donor with melanoma. The chain joins TRBV10-2 to TRBJ2-5; possible D gene TRBD2, 6 bases. The CDR3 loop is CASSGTNNQETQYF. DNA of the CDR3: TGCGCCAGCAGTGGGACTAACAACCAAGAGACCCAGTACTTC.